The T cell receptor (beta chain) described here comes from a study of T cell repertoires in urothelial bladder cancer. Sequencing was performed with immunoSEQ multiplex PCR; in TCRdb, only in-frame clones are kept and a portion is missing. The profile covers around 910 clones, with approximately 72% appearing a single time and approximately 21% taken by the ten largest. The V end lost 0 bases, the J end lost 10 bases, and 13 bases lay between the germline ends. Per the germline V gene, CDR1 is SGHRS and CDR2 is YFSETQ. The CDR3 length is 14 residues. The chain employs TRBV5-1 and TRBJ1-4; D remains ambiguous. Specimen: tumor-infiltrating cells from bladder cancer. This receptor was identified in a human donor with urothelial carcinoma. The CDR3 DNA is TGCGCCAGCAGCTTGGTCGCAGCGGCGGGAAAACTGTTTTTT. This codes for CASSLVAAAGKLFF.